One and the same sample provided the 20 T cell receptor beta chains below, sequenced in a study of identical twins. From the 5' RACE reads, TCRdb called clonotypes with MiXCR, one entry per CDR3 protein. The sample has 450,000 to 600,000 distinct CDR3 sequences, approximately 20% seen once. Separately, the same data were catalogued under a study of yellow fever vaccine responses in identical twins.

Sequenced input: CD4+ T cells sorted from blood. The receptors derive from a woman between 18 and 30 years old in good health.

V and J are TRBV28 and TRBJ2-3; no firm D call. Germline CDR1 and CDR2: MDHEN and SYDVKM. Deletions cut 6 bases from V and 2 bases from J, with 9 bases between. This CDR3 comprises 13 residues. CDR3 sequence (DNA): TGTGCCAGCAGCAGCCCGGCCACAGATACGCAGTATTTT. This codes for CASSSPATDTQYF.

V is TRBV12-3 or TRBV12-4 and J is TRBJ2-3; the D is unclear. The CDR3 is 13 residues long. V lost 6 bases and J 5 bases, leaving 12 bases between the germline ends. CDR3 residues: CASSLGHGDTQYF. The CDR3 DNA sequence: TGTGCCAGCAGCCTAGGGCACGGAGATACGCAGTATTTT.

This clonotype was seen a few times. The J gene is TRBJ2-2, the V gene TRBV3-1; D ambiguous. Trimming left V 1 base short and J 4 bases short, with 10 bases between. The V gene's germline CDR1 is LGHDT and CDR2 YNNKEL (reference sequence). There are 15 residues in the CDR3. CDR3 sequence reads: CASSQVSQITGELFF. In DNA form, the CDR3 reads TGTGCCAGCAGCCAAGTTTCACAGATCACCGGGGAGCTGTTTTTT.

This clonotype was seen a few times. The chain uses TRBV7-9 and TRBJ1-4; no reliable D call. This CDR3 has 13 residues. Germline V gene lookup returns CDR1 SEHNR and CDR2 FQNEAQ (reference sequence). Trimming shortened V by 2 bases and J by 7 bases, and 8 bases separated the two germline ends. The CDR3 coding sequence is TGTGCCAGCAGCTTACAGTCCGGTGAAAAACTGTTTTTT. This codes for CASSLQSGEKLFF.

This clonotype has only a few counts. V and J are TRBV20-1 and TRBJ2-1; 8 nucleotides line up with TRBD2. The CDR3 sequence is 15 residues long. Germline V gives CDR1 DFQATT, CDR2 SNEGSKA (reference sequence). Trimming took 4 bases from V and 7 from J; bases not matched to a gene: 12. CDR3 bases: TGCAGTGCTACCCTTCGGGGGGGCCGATGGAATGAGCAGTTCTTC. It encodes CSATLRGGRWNEQFF.

The chain recombines TRBV5-1 with TRBJ2-2, with D perhaps matching TRBD2 (7 bases). CDR1 and CDR2 (germline): SGHRS, YFSETQ. Trimming left V 0 bases short and J 5 bases short, with 14 bases between. This CDR3 has 16 residues. DNA of the CDR3: TGCGCCAGCAGCTTGGACGGGGGGCGTGCAACCGGGGAGCTGTTTTTT. It codes for CASSLDGGRATGELFF.

The gene calls are TRBV6-1 and TRBJ2-2; D gene ambiguous. The V end was cut by 4 bases, the J end by 3 bases, with 12 bases between. Germline assignment: CDR1 MNHNS and CDR2 SASEGT. The CDR3 length is 15 residues. The CDR3 protein is CASSVGDTYTGELFF. The CDR3 DNA sequence: TGTGCCAGCAGTGTTGGCGACACTTACACCGGGGAGCTGTTTTTT.

This clonotype was observed a handful of times. This rearrangement joins TRBV6-1 to TRBJ2-7, with 8 bases aligning to TRBD1. Unmatched junction bases numbered 10, after V lost 6 bases and J lost 6 bases. Germline loops: CDR1 MNHNS, CDR2 SASEGT. The CDR3 has 14 amino acids. CDR3 nucleotides: TGTGCCAGCAGCCTGGAATGGGACAGGAGCGAGCAGTACTTC. Amino acids: CASSLEWDRSEQYF.

The DNA of the CDR3 is TGTGCCAGCAGCCAAGGGTACCAGCCCCAGCATTTT. Residues: CASSQGYQPQHF. The rearrangement links TRBV3-1 to TRBJ1-5; D unclear. Trimming stripped 1 base from V and 7 bases from J, with 5 bases between. Germline values: CDR1 LGHDT, CDR2 YNNKEL (reference sequence). The CDR3 is 12 residues long.

The chain is built from TRBV28 and TRBJ1-1; D not certain. Trimming left V 7 bases short and J 5 bases short, with 17 bases between. Germline values: CDR1 MDHEN, CDR2 SYDVKM. CDR3 length: 14 amino acids. The CDR3 DNA reads as TGTGCCAGCAAATCGGCAGGAGGGTGGACTGAAGCTTTCTTT. Its protein is CASKSAGGWTEAFF. Full variable domain (missing parts from reference TRBV28 and TRBJ1-1): DVKVTQSSRYLVKRTGEKVFLECVQDMDHENMFWYRQDPGLGLRLIYFSYDVKMKEKGDIPEGYSVSREKKERFSLILESASTNQTSMYLCASKSAGGWTEAFFGQGTRLTVV.

This chain links TRBV6-1 with TRBJ2-1; 13 positions agree with TRBD2. CDR1 and CDR2 (germline): MNHNS, SASEGT. CDR3 length: 15 residues. Trimming cost V 5 bases and J 8 bases; bases outside gene matches: 6. The DNA of the CDR3 is TGTGCCAGCAGTATCCGACTAGCGGGAGGAGATGAGCAGTTCTTC. Translating gives CASSIRLAGGDEQFF.

This clonotype was seen a handful of times. J is TRBJ2-1 and V is TRBV7-8; 10 nucleotides agree with TRBD2. Trimming took 6 bases from V and 5 from J; bases not matched to a gene: 4. Germline loops: CDR1 SGHVS, CDR2 FQNEAQ. The CDR3 totals 14 residues. CDR3 nucleotides: TGTGCCAGCAGACTAGCGGGGATAAACAATGAGCAGTTCTTC. Encoded protein: CASRLAGINNEQFF. Based on the CDR3 plus reference TRBV7-8 and TRBJ2-1, the full variable domain is GAGVSQSPRYKVAKRGQDVALRCDPISGHVSLFWYQQALGQGPEFLTYFQNEAQLDKSGLPSDRFFAERPEGSVSTLKIQRTQQEDSAVYLCASRLAGINNEQFFGPGTRLTVL.

The chain employs TRBV5-1 and TRBJ2-2; perhaps D is TRBD1 or TRBD2 (5 bases each). Trimming removed 3 bases at V and 0 bases at J, with 12 bases between. This CDR3 comprises 16 residues. The V gene's germline CDR1 is SGHRS and CDR2 YFSETQ. Written as DNA, the CDR3 is TGCGCCAGCAGCTCGGCCGGGACCGCGAACACCGGGGAGCTGTTTTTT. Amino acids: CASSSAGTANTGELFF. Together with reference TRBV5-1 and TRBJ2-2, the CDR3 gives the full variable domain: KAGVTQTPRYLIKTRGQQVTLSCSPISGHRSVSWYQQTPGQGLQFLFEYFSETQRNKGNFPGRFSGRQFSNSRSEMNVSTLELGDSALYLCASSSAGTANTGELFFGEGSRLTVL.

The chain joins TRBV24-1 to TRBJ2-1, with D unresolved. Germline V gene lookup returns CDR1 KGHDR and CDR2 SFDVKD. The CDR3 extends over 12 amino acids. V lost 4 bases, J lost 8 bases, and 8 bases lay in between. The CDR3 DNA is TGTGCCACCAGTGACCTGGTCCATGAGCAGTTCTTC. Its protein is CATSDLVHEQFF.

The rearrangement links TRBV12-5 to TRBJ2-2; D is perhaps TRBD2 (6 bases). Trimming left V 6 bases short and J 0 bases short, with 11 bases between. The CDR3 loop spans 15 amino acids. Per germline, CDR1 LGHNT and CDR2 FRNRAP. The DNA for the CDR3 is TGTGCTAGTGGGACGGGAGCCCCGAACACCGGGGAGCTGTTTTTT. It translates to CASGTGAPNTGELFF.

Details on this clonotype: Possible read error: a much larger clone is one base away. This chain links TRBV20-1 with TRBJ1-5, with no clear D. This CDR3 comprises 14 residues. Trimming took off 0 bases at V and 0 bases at J, with 6 bases between the two ends. Germline V CDR1 and CDR2: DFQATT, SNEGSKA (reference sequence). The CDR3 here is CSAREGYSNQPQHF. CDR3 coding DNA: TGCAGTGCTAGAGAAGGTTATAGCAATCAGCCCCAGCATTTT.

This clonotype turned up a few times. The chain couples TRBV11-2 to TRBJ2-5, with D tentatively TRBD2 (6 bases). V lost 5 bases and J 4 bases, leaving 26 bases between the germline ends. Per germline, CDR1 SGHAT and CDR2 FQNNGV. There are 18 residues in the CDR3. The CDR3 here is CASSLSTRRLILGETQYF. The DNA for the CDR3 is TGTGCCAGCAGCCTGTCGACTAGACGACTAATACTGGGAGAGACCCAGTACTTC.

The chain uses TRBV12-3 or TRBV12-4 and TRBJ2-1; 9 bases map to TRBD2. This CDR3 comprises 15 residues. V was pared by 6 bases and J by 7 bases, with 10 bases of the junction left unmatched. CDR3 loop: CASSLPGGGANEQFF. The CDR3 DNA reads as TGTGCCAGCAGCCTGCCTGGCGGGGGGGCGAATGAGCAGTTCTTC.

This clonotype was counted a few times. V and J are TRBV29-1 and TRBJ2-3; D remains ambiguous. The CDR3 spans 12 residues. V gave up 1 base and J gave up 6 bases, with 8 bases separating them. Germline V gene lookup returns CDR1 SQVTM and CDR2 ANQGSEA. Here the CDR3 DNA reads TGCAGCGTTGAAGCCCGATGGGATACGCAGTATTTT. Amino acid sequence: CSVEARWDTQYF.

The chain has TRBV20-1 and TRBJ1-2; D is ambiguous. There are 11 residues in the CDR3. V was trimmed by 0 bases and J by 13 bases, leaving 12 bases between them. Germline V CDR1 and CDR2: DFQATT, SNEGSKA (reference sequence). CDR3 sequence reads: CSARDSRPPTF. CDR3 DNA sequence: TGCAGTGCTAGAGATTCTCGCCCTCCCACCTTC.